These T cell receptor beta chains were read from a single sample in a study of T cell changes during pregnancy in multiple sclerosis. Assay: immunoSEQ multiplex PCR; the TCRdb copy retains only in-frame clones and omits some. The data show around 31,000 clones, about 92% seen once. Sample: CD4+ T cells from peripheral blood mononuclear cells, taken in the first trimester of pregnancy. The receptor source for this set is a female donor with multiple sclerosis, enrolled in a pregnancy study. Both conserved end residues are trimmed from each CDR3.

>TRBV5-1|TRBJ2-7|14
ASSQDTGASSYEQY
>TRBV6-1|TRBJ2-7|13
ASSENTADASEQY
>TRBV9|TRBJ2-1|12
ASSLGGYHNEQF
>TRBV7-9|TRBJ1-5|14
ASSYGSPGSNQPQH
>TRBV19|TRBJ1-6|14
ASSRALTGNNSPLH
>TRBV7-2|TRBJ2-7|11
ASSLAIRGEQY
>TRBV4-2|TRBJ2-1|13
ASSQGRTLYNEQF
>TRBV4-3|TRBJ2-1|13
ASSWTSGGDNEQF
>TRBV5-1|TRBJ1-4|12
ASSSQGNNEKLF
>TRBV5-1|TRBJ1-2|12
ASSLGQVSYGYT
>TRBV18|TRBJ1-2|12
ASSPGGFNYGYT
>TRBV29-1|TRBJ2-3|10
SCTYEVDTQY
>TRBV30|TRBJ1-5|14
AWSQGGTEAWQPQH
>TRBV14|NA|12
ASSLRMGSYEQY
>TRBV28|TRBJ2-5|11
ASNLAGGETQY
>TRBV5-4|TRBJ2-1|11
ASRLAGGNEQF